These T cell receptor beta chains were read from a single sample in a study of OX40 agonist ivuxolimab in advanced cancers. Only in-frame clones appear in the TCRdb table, and some are missing; sequencing was by immunoSEQ multiplex PCR. Among roughly 58,000 clones listed, around nine tenths were seen once. The starting material was CD4+ or CD8+ T cells sorted from blood, obtained in a trial of the OX40 agonist ivuxolimab. The receptors derive from an adult with an advanced solid tumor such as melanoma, head and neck, liver or kidney cancer. CDR3s leave out the opening cysteine and the closing phenylalanine or tryptophan.

CDR3: ASSQGRSSGNTIY; V: TRBV6-5
CDR3: ASSLYGQGENEQF; V: TRBV5-1
CDR3: ASRSQPAGQPQH; V: TRBV6-5
CDR3: ASSPSRRATDTQY; V: TRBV5-4
CDR3: AWSDTDWGGYT; V: TRBV30
CDR3: ASSHYRDRYEQY; V: TRBV14
CDR3: SVRGTGGTYEQY; V: TRBV29-1
CDR3: ASSLTGGSYEQY; V: TRBV11-2
CDR3: ASSGGTSGVTQY; V: TRBV7-2
CDR3: ASSEQYEQY; V: TRBV2
CDR3: ASSYSGGRADTQY; V: TRBV6-5
CDR3: AARPGTGGKETQY; V: TRBV6-5
CDR3: ASSQGLQGYNEQF; V: TRBV4-1
CDR3: ASSLSSQETQY; V: TRBV7-9
CDR3: ASSFRTGTDTQY; V: TRBV5-4
CDR3: ASSFGQGVDSYT; V: TRBV6-5
CDR3: ASTPSTDTQY; V: TRBV9
CDR3: ASSQVAGELF; V: TRBV14
CDR3: SVTTGVADTQY; V: TRBV29-1
CDR3: ASSLGQGNTIY; V: TRBV7-9
CDR3: ASSLEGAVDEQF; V: TRBV7-9
CDR3: ASSPVGGTTEAF; V: TRBV6-5
CDR3: ASSFAGGETQY; V: TRBV7-8
CDR3: ASSIGDSGIYGYT; V: TRBV19
CDR3: ASSSTFGLPDRTYEQY; V: TRBV27
CDR3: ASSLRERAYEQY; V: TRBV28
CDR3: ASFKQGAGEQY; V: TRBV2
CDR3: ASSGSGAAYEQY; V: TRBV5-1
CDR3: ASSPPGTGGGYGYT; V: TRBV5-1
CDR3: ASSPSGLDTQY; V: TRBV4-2
CDR3: ASSLRDYRETQY; V: TRBV11-2
CDR3: ASSSQTTGGLSGYT; V: TRBV13
CDR3: ASSLGVGKNYGYT; V: TRBV7-2
CDR3: ASSLAGGQPQH; V: TRBV27
CDR3: ASSLVQGTGNTIY; V: TRBV4-1
CDR3: ASSVLAPNNEQF; V: TRBV6-1